The clone carrying this T cell receptor beta chain was counted once. The CDR3 extends over 16 amino acids. The V gene end was trimmed by 8 bases and the J gene end by 0 bases; junction bases not matched to a gene: 12. CDR1 and CDR2 from the germline V gene are ENHRY and SYGVKD. Here immunoSEQ multiplex PCR was the method, and the copy in TCRdb shows in-frame clones only, minus some. Found here are about 74,000 clones, 85% to 95% of them singletons; the top ten hold roughly 0.24%. The data belong to a study of technical replicates of blood from four donors. The sample taken for sequencing was T cells isolated from PBMCs. V is TRBV10-3 and J is TRBJ2-7; 8 bases line up with TRBD2. The source of this sequence is a human donor in good health. CDR3 bases: TGTGCCATCGGCGCTAGCGGGTTTGGCAACTCCTACGAGCAGTACTTC. Amino acid sequence: CAIGASGFGNSYEQYF.